These 3 T cell receptor beta chains originate from one sample sequenced in a study of shared clonotypes between healthy human individuals. The protocol was immunoSEQ multiplex PCR, while the TCRdb copy is restricted to in-frame clones and leaves out a portion. The table has 800,000 to 1,200,000 clones, around 82% seen once; the top ten hold around 0.47%. The sample consisted of memory CD4+ T cells from PBMCs. As for subset: CD45RA-negative fraction. All receptors derive from a man aged 18 to 30 in good health. Some clones in this sample may be carry-over from other donors' samples.

The V and J genes are TRBV27 and TRBJ1-2; 9 bases are shared with TRBD1. CDR1 and CDR2 from the germline V gene are MNHEY and SMNVEV (reference sequence). V gave up 5 bases and J gave up 7 bases; unmatched junction bases: 8. The CDR3 sequence is 14 residues long. The CDR3 loop is CASSNPGQGPGYTF. Here the CDR3 DNA reads TGTGCCAGCAGTAACCCGGGACAGGGTCCTGGCTACACCTTC.

The genes are TRBV19 and TRBJ2-3, with 8 bases identical to TRBD2. CDR3 size: 17 residues. J lost 6 bases, V lost 1 base, and 12 bases had no gene match. The germline gives CDR1 LNHDA, CDR2 SQIVND (reference sequence). CDR3 in DNA: TGTGCCAGTAGTATAGGGGGACTAGTCATGACGGGTGATACGCAGTATTTT. This encodes CASSIGGLVMTGDTQYF.

As DNA, the CDR3 is TGTGCCAGCTCGGACAGTCGCAATGAGCAGTTCTTC. Amino acid sequence: CASSDSRNEQFF. The rearrangement joins TRBV18 to TRBJ2-1; possible D gene TRBD1, 6 bases. The length of the CDR3 is 12 residues. Germline lookup yields CDR1 KGHSH and CDR2 LQKENI. Trimming shortened V by 6 bases and J by 6 bases, and 9 bases separated the two germline ends.